Listed below are T cell receptor beta chains from one sample, sequenced in a study of T cell changes during pregnancy in multiple sclerosis. Clones were sequenced by immunoSEQ multiplex PCR, and TCRdb holds only the in-frame ones, with some missing. This table has 20,000 or so clones, 75% to 90% appearing once. Sequencing was performed on CD8+ T cells from peripheral blood mononuclear cells, taken in the third trimester of pregnancy. The receptors shown here come from a female donor in good health, enrolled as a control in a pregnancy study. Each CDR3 is given with its conserved first and last residue. The D gene is left open where the match is weak. Only some rows state a clone size, as once, few, many or a class for expanded clones.

D,size,J,V,CDR3,DNA
TRBD1,NA,TRBJ1-1,TRBV5-4,CASRLDRATEAFF,TGTGCCAGCAGATTGGACAGGGCCACTGAAGCTTTCTTT
NA,NA,TRBJ1-4,TRBV6-6,CASSYRGLYEKLFF,TGTGCCAGCAGTTACCGGGGACTCTATGAAAAACTGTTTTTT
NA,NA,TRBJ2-7,TRBV7-9,CASLTDRTYEQYF,TGTGCCAGCTTAACGGACAGAACCTACGAGCAGTACTTC
TRBD1,NA,TRBJ2-3,TRBV28,CASSMTGSTDTQYF,TGTGCCAGCAGTATGACAGGGAGCACAGATACGCAGTATTTT
NA,few,TRBJ1-1,TRBV25-1,CASYGEYAFF,TGTGCCAGTTACGGGGAATATGCTTTCTTT
NA,NA,TRBJ1-2,TRBV7-9,CASSSQDRSNYGYTF,TGTGCCAGCAGCTCGCAAGACAGGAGCAACTATGGCTACACCTTC
TRBD2,NA,TRBJ2-7,TRBV7-2,CASSFRGGAGSYEQYF,TGTGCCAGCAGCTTTCGGGGGGGCGCTGGCTCCTACGAGCAGTACTTC
TRBD1,NA,TRBJ2-6,TRBV7-9,CASSLEAGGADGANVLTF,TGTGCCAGCAGCTTAGAGGCAGGGGGCGCCGACGGGGCCAACGTCCTGACTTTC
TRBD2,NA,TRBJ2-7,TRBV5-4,CASSLALADLEQYF,TGTGCCAGCAGCTTGGCACTAGCGGACCTCGAGCAGTACTTC
NA,NA,TRBJ1-2,TRBV7-9,CASSSQHLDRNYGYTF,TGTGCCAGCAGCTCGCAACATCTTGACAGGAACTATGGCTACACCTTC
NA,NA,TRBJ2-2,TRBV7-2,CASSPFANTGELFF,TGTGCCAGCAGCCCGTTCGCGAACACCGGGGAGCTGTTTTTT
NA,NA,TRBJ1-1,TRBV11-3,CASSLDQGTGILNTEAFF,TGTGCCAGCAGCTTAGATCAGGGAACAGGTATATTGAACACTGAAGCTTTCTTT
NA,few,TRBJ1-6,TRBV10-3,CAISDEQGSSPLHF,TGTGCCATCAGTGACGAACAGGGAAGCTCACCCCTCCACTTT
TRBD2,NA,TRBJ2-1,TRBV4-3,CASSQDLVAGYNEQFF,TGCGCCAGCAGCCAAGATTTGGTAGCGGGCTACAATGAGCAGTTCTTC
NA,few,TRBJ2-3,TRBV9,CASRSRDTGTDTQYF,TGTGCCAGCAGATCCCGGGACACAGGCACAGATACGCAGTATTTT
TRBD2,NA,TRBJ2-1,TRBV4-3,CASSHGLAGYNEQFF,TGCGCCAGCAGCCATGGACTAGCGGGGTACAATGAGCAGTTCTTC
NA,NA,TRBJ2-1,TRBV4-3,CASSQDGSGYSYNEQFF,TGCGCCAGCAGCCAAGACGGAAGCGGCTACTCCTACAATGAGCAGTTCTTC
NA,few,TRBJ1-1,TRBV15,CATSRDIWREGPLRTEAFF,TGTGCCACCAGCAGAGATATCTGGAGGGAGGGACCTCTCAGGACTGAAGCTTTCTTT
NA,NA,TRBJ1-1,TRBV9,CASSVVSNTNTEAFF,TGTGCCAGCAGCGTAGTCTCGAACACGAACACTGAAGCTTTCTTT
TRBD2,NA,TRBJ2-1,TRBV4-3,CASSQDAAGGPYNEQFF,TGCGCCAGCAGCCAAGATGCCGCGGGGGGCCCTTACAATGAGCAGTTCTTC
NA,NA,TRBJ1-1,TRBV14,CASSLQGATEAFF,TGTGCCAGCAGCCTACAGGGTGCCACTGAAGCTTTCTTT
NA,once,TRBJ1-1,TRBV6-1,CASSEAGFEAFF,TGTGCCAGCAGTGAGGCTGGTTTTGAAGCTTTCTTT
TRBD2,NA,TRBJ2-1,TRBV10-2,CASSETGTSDYNEQFF,TGCGCCAGCAGTGAGACCGGGACTAGCGACTACAATGAGCAGTTCTTC
NA,NA,TRBJ1-3,TRBV4-3,CASSQGGGTGNTIYF,TGCGCCAGCAGCCAAGGGGGGGGGACTGGAAACACCATATATTTT
TRBD1,few,TRBJ1-1,TRBV5-6,CASSAGTVAREAFF,TGTGCCAGCAGCGCCGGGACAGTGGCCCGTGAAGCTTTCTTT
TRBD1,NA,TRBJ1-5,TRBV27,CASSLFPEGAGQPQHF,TGTGCCAGCAGTTTATTTCCTGAGGGGGCGGGTCAGCCCCAGCATTTT
NA,NA,TRBJ2-7,TRBV13,CASSLGGLGRYEQYF,TGTGCCAGCAGCTTAGGAGGGCTGGGGCGCTACGAGCAGTACTTC
TRBD2,once,TRBJ2-3,TRBV5-1,CASSPIAGGATDTQYF,TGCGCCAGCAGCCCAATAGCGGGGGGCGCCACAGATACGCAGTATTTT
TRBD2,NA,TRBJ2-5,TRBV27,CATGAGVKTQYF,TGTGCCACCGGGGCGGGGGTAAAGACCCAGTACTTC
NA,NA,TRBJ1-6,TRBV7-9,CASSFFADSNSPLHF,TGTGCCAGCAGCTTTTTTGCGGACAGTAATTCACCCCTCCACTTT
NA,few,TRBJ1-1,TRBV9,CASGVQGGADTEAFF,TGTGCCAGCGGGGTGCAGGGAGGGGCGGACACTGAAGCTTTCTTT
NA,NA,TRBJ1-2,TRBV7-9,CASSFPVPTENYGYTF,TGTGCCAGCAGCTTCCCCGTCCCGACAGAGAACTATGGCTACACCTTC
NA,NA,TRBJ2-7,TRBV4-3,CASSQAGGQSYEQYF,TGCGCCAGCAGCCAAGCGGGGGGCCAATCCTACGAGCAGTACTTC
NA,NA,TRBJ1-6,TRBV7-2,CASSLGHKGYNSPLHF,TGTGCCAGCAGCTTAGGTCATAAGGGGTATAATTCACCCCTCCACTTT
TRBD1,NA,TRBJ1-2,TRBV27,CASRGTGEGYTF,TGTGCCAGCAGGGGGACAGGGGAAGGCTACACCTTC
TRBD1,NA,TRBJ1-2,TRBV19,CAGGQGRYGYTF,TGTGCGGGAGGACAGGGGCGCTATGGCTACACCTTC
NA,NA,TRBJ1-5,TRBV28,CASSYTSLSQPQHF,TGTGCCAGCAGTTATACTTCTCTAAGTCAGCCCCAGCATTTT
TRBD1,NA,TRBJ2-3,TRBV7-3,CASSLGQGYGTQYF,TGTGCCAGCAGCCTCGGACAGGGATACGGTACGCAGTATTTT
NA,NA,TRBJ1-1,TRBV9,CASSVERDTEAFF,TGTGCCAGCAGCGTAGAGCGGGACACTGAAGCTTTCTTT
TRBD1,NA,TRBJ2-1,TRBV28,CASSLGQLFDNEQFF,TGTGCCAGCAGCTTGGGACAGCTATTCGACAATGAGCAGTTCTTC
NA,NA,TRBJ2-3,TRBV16,CASSQAASPADTQYF,TGTGCCAGCAGCCAAGCGGCTAGCCCGGCGGATACGCAGTATTTT
TRBD1,NA,TRBJ1-2,TRBV28,CASTLGQHLRYGYTF,TGTGCCAGCACCCTGGGACAGCACTTAAGGTACGGCTACACCTTC
NA,NA,TRBJ2-5,TRBV7-2,CATAEGPPTQYF,TGTGCCACCGCCGAGGGCCCCCCTACTCAGTACTTC
NA,NA,TRBJ2-7,TRBV9,CASSARPGVPYEQYF,TGTGCCAGCAGCGCCCGCCCCGGGGTTCCCTACGAGCAGTACTTC
NA,medium-sized,TRBJ2-3,TRBV5-5,CASSGGLGDVDTQYF,TGTGCCAGCAGCGGGGGGTTGGGCGACGTGGATACGCAGTATTTT
TRBD2,NA,TRBJ2-7,TRBV4-1,CASSTQLAPSYEQYF,TGCGCCAGCAGCACGCAACTAGCGCCGTCCTACGAGCAGTACTTC
NA,NA,TRBJ2-7,TRBV27,CASSFGSSSYEQYF,TGTGCCAGCAGTTTTGGGTCTAGCTCCTACGAGCAGTACTTC
NA,NA,TRBJ2-3,TRBV4-3,CASSQVPGDDTQYF,TGCGCCAGCAGCCAAGTTCCGGGGGACGATACGCAGTATTTT
TRBD1,NA,TRBJ1-2,TRBV4-3,CASSQGIGPGGANYGYTF,TGCGCCAGCAGCCAAGGAATAGGGCCAGGGGGAGCTAACTATGGCTACACCTTC
TRBD1,NA,TRBJ2-7,TRBV7-9,CASSPRDSAYEQYF,TGTGCCAGCAGCCCTCGGGACAGCGCCTACGAGCAGTACTTC
TRBD1,NA,TRBJ2-7,TRBV4-2,CASSQEETGAGTYEQYF,TGTGCCAGCAGCCAAGAAGAGACAGGGGCAGGCACCTACGAGCAGTACTTC
TRBD1,NA,TRBJ2-2,TRBV6-4,CASRPNTGEDTGELFF,TGTGCCAGCAGACCCAATACAGGGGAAGACACCGGGGAGCTGTTTTTT
TRBD1,NA,TRBJ1-6,TRBV4-2,CASSQGTENSPLHF,TGTGCCAGCAGCCAGGGGACAGAAAACTCACCCCTCCACTTT
TRBD1,few,TRBJ1-5,TRBV6-5,CASSGGTGSNQPQHF,TGTGCCAGCAGTGGCGGGACAGGAAGCAATCAGCCCCAGCATTTT
NA,once,TRBJ2-2,TRBV7-9,CATGGTLKNTGELFF,TGTGCCACCGGGGGGACATTGAAGAACACCGGGGAGCTGTTTTTT
TRBD1,NA,TRBJ1-2,TRBV9,CASSVGQGHGYTF,TGTGCCAGCAGCGTAGGACAGGGCCATGGCTACACCTTC
NA,medium-sized,TRBJ2-1,TRBV6-1,CASPGSSREQFF,TGTGCCAGTCCAGGGTCCTCCCGAGAGCAGTTCTTC
TRBD2,NA,TRBJ2-2,TRBV27,CASSSWTSGERNTGELFF,TGTGCCAGCAGTTCCTGGACTAGCGGGGAAAGGAACACCGGGGAGCTGTTTTTT
TRBD1,NA,TRBJ1-1,TRBV6-5,CASSWDRRTVNTEAFF,TGTGCCAGCAGTTGGGACAGAAGGACAGTGAACACTGAAGCTTTCTTT
NA,NA,TRBJ2-5,TRBV6-6,CASSPTEIQETQYF,TGTGCCAGCAGCCCGACAGAGATCCAAGAGACCCAGTACTTC